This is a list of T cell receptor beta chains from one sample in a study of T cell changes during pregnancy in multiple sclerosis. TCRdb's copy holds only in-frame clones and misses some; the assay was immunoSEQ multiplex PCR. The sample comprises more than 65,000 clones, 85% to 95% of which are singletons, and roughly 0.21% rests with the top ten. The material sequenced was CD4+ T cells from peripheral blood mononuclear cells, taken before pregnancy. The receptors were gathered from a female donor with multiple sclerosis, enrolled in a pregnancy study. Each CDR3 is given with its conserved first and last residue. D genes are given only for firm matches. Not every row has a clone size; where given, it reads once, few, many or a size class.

CASSRSTAYNEQFF	TGTGCCAGCAGCCGTTCGACAGCTTACAATGAGCAGTTCTTC	TRBJ2-1	TRBV7-8	14	NA	NA
CASSQGQRGTEAFF	TGTGCCAGCAGCCAGGGACAGCGCGGGACTGAAGCTTTCTTT	TRBJ1-1	TRBV6-5	14	TRBD1	NA
CASSVEPPGLASHEQFF	TGTGCCAGCAGCGTAGAACCCCCGGGACTAGCGTCCCATGAGCAGTTCTTC	TRBJ2-1	TRBV9	17	TRBD2	NA
CAWGGTGRSGEKLFF	TGTGCCTGGGGCGGGACAGGGCGCTCCGGTGAAAAACTGTTTTTT	TRBJ1-4	TRBV30	15	TRBD1	NA
CASSVGTGSGGAFF	TGTGCCAGCAGTGTCGGGACAGGGTCTGGGGGAGCTTTCTTT	TRBJ1-1	TRBV25-1	14	TRBD1	NA
CASSPGKGATTDTQYF	TGTGCCAGCAGCCCCGGCAAGGGGGCAACGACAGATACGCAGTATTTT	TRBJ2-3	TRBV7-3	16	TRBD1	NA
CASRRAGANTGELFF	TGTGCCAGCAGACGAGCGGGGGCTAACACCGGGGAGCTGTTTTTT	TRBJ2-2	TRBV6-1	15	TRBD2	once
CASSRRDRALNQPQHF	TGTGCCAGCAGCCGGAGGGACAGGGCATTGAATCAGCCCCAGCATTTT	TRBJ1-5	TRBV5-6	16	TRBD1	NA
CASSLWWAGPQETQYF	TGTGCCAGCAGCTTATGGTGGGCGGGGCCGCAAGAGACCCAGTACTTC	TRBJ2-5	TRBV7-2	16	NA	NA
CASSVLPRLAGTTDTQYF	TGTGCCAGCAGTGTTCTCCCTAGACTAGCGGGGACCACAGATACGCAGTATTTT	TRBJ2-3	TRBV6-1	18	TRBD2	NA
CASSYDRGHVLNYGYTF	TGCGCCAGCAGCTACGACAGGGGGCATGTCTTAAACTATGGCTACACCTTC	TRBJ1-2	TRBV5-1	17	TRBD1	NA
CAISESSGQYNSPLHF	TGTGCCATCAGTGAGTCGTCTGGGCAGTATAATTCACCCCTCCACTTT	TRBJ1-6	TRBV10-3	16	NA	NA
CASSEPGQVYGYTF	TGTGCCAGCAGTGAACCGGGACAGGTCTATGGCTACACCTTC	TRBJ1-2	TRBV6-1	14	TRBD1	NA
CAWSLGEADSYGYTF	TGTGCCTGGAGTCTTGGGGAGGCGGATTCCTATGGCTACACCTTC	TRBJ1-2	TRBV30	15	NA	NA
CASNLGLAGGEETQYF	TGTGCCAGCAACCTGGGACTAGCGGGAGGAGAGGAGACCCAGTACTTC	TRBJ2-5	TRBV6-6	16	TRBD2	NA
CASSPRIGQPQHF	TGCGCCAGCAGCCCCAGGATAGGACAGCCCCAGCATTTT	TRBJ1-5	TRBV5-1	13	NA	NA
CASSSLAGRAYEQYF	TGTGCCAGCAGCTCACTAGCGGGAAGGGCCTACGAGCAGTACTTC	TRBJ2-7	TRBV7-2	15	TRBD2	NA
CASSRRGGSGTNEKLFF	TGTGCCAGCAGCCGGAGAGGGGGCTCGGGAACTAATGAAAAACTGTTTTTT	TRBJ1-4	TRBV7-9	17	TRBD1	NA
CASSPPGGRGGYTF	TGCGCCAGCAGCCCCCCGGGGGGCCGGGGCGGCTACACCTTC	TRBJ1-2	TRBV5-1	14	NA	NA
CASSVQAQNTEAFF	TGTGCCAGCAGCGTCCAAGCCCAGAACACTGAAGCTTTCTTT	TRBJ1-1	TRBV9	14	NA	NA
CASSALAWQGVSTDTQYF	TGTGCCAGCAGTGCCCTGGCGTGGCAGGGCGTTTCCACAGATACGCAGTATTTT	TRBJ2-3	TRBV6-1	18	NA	NA
CAMSGGTGGSGANVLTF	TGTGCCATGAGTGGAGGGACAGGAGGTAGTGGGGCCAACGTCCTGACTTTC	TRBJ2-6	TRBV10-3	17	TRBD1	NA
CASSEAGDTEAFF	TGTGCCAGCAGTGAAGCAGGGGACACTGAAGCTTTCTTT	TRBJ1-1	TRBV6-1	13	NA	NA
CASSVGQGALGYTF	TGTGCCAGCAGCGTCGGACAGGGGGCTTTGGGCTACACCTTC	TRBJ1-2	TRBV9	14	TRBD1	NA
CASSLSVVRRGFQPQHF	TGTGCCAGCAGCTTATCCGTAGTCCGGAGGGGATTTCAGCCCCAGCATTTT	TRBJ1-5	TRBV7-8	17	NA	NA
CASSIESTGDYGYTF	TGTGCCAGTAGTATAGAAAGCACAGGCGACTATGGCTACACCTTC	TRBJ1-2	TRBV19	15	NA	NA
CASRKQGNQPQHF	TGTGCCAGCAGAAAACAGGGGAATCAGCCCCAGCATTTT	TRBJ1-5	TRBV5-8	13	TRBD1	NA
CASSVATAGGETQYF	TGTGCCAGCAGCGTAGCGACCGCCGGGGGAGAGACCCAGTACTTC	TRBJ2-5	TRBV9	15	NA	NA
CASSQNEGAGELFF	TGTGCCAGCAGTCAGAATGAGGGGGCCGGGGAGCTGTTTTTT	TRBJ2-2	TRBV7-2	14	NA	once
CASSVAGAHKGYTF	TGTGCCAGTAGTGTTGCGGGGGCACATAAAGGCTACACCTTC	TRBJ1-2	TRBV19	14	NA	NA
CASSLHRDFSYNEQFF	TGTGCCAGCAGTCTACACCGGGATTTCTCCTACAATGAGCAGTTCTTC	TRBJ2-1	TRBV7-9	16	NA	NA
CASARQGSGEAFF	TGTGCCAGCGCACGACAGGGAAGCGGTGAAGCTTTCTTT	TRBJ1-1	TRBV2	13	TRBD1	NA
CASSTSGATEAFF	TGTGCCAGTAGTACCTCAGGGGCCACTGAAGCTTTCTTT	TRBJ1-1	TRBV19	13	NA	NA
CASRRTSGNTGELFF	TGTGCCAGCAGAAGGACTAGCGGGAACACCGGGGAGCTGTTTTTT	TRBJ2-2	TRBV6-6	15	TRBD2	NA
CASSMGGNTEAFF	TGTGCCAGTAGTATGGGGGGGAACACTGAAGCTTTCTTT	TRBJ1-1	TRBV19	13	NA	NA
CASSNQGARADTQYF	TGTGCCAGCAGCAACCAGGGGGCGAGGGCAGATACGCAGTATTTT	TRBJ2-3	TRBV9	15	TRBD1	NA
CASSGVGTANTGELFF	TGTGCCAGCTCTGGGGTCGGGACAGCGAACACCGGGGAGCTGTTTTTT	TRBJ2-2	TRBV18	16	TRBD1	NA
CASRRAYAANEKLFF	TGCGCCAGCAGGAGGGCGTACGCGGCTAATGAAAAACTGTTTTTT	TRBJ1-4	TRBV5-1	15	NA	NA
CASSLTGGTYNEQFF	TGCGCCAGCAGCCTGACAGGGGGCACCTACAATGAGCAGTTCTTC	TRBJ2-1	TRBV5-1	15	TRBD1	NA
CASGRGEDQPQHF	TGTGCCAGCGGGAGGGGGGAAGATCAGCCCCAGCATTTT	TRBJ1-5	TRBV21-1	13	NA	few
CASSSLATQGHEGYTF	TGTGCCAGTAGCTCATTGGCGACCCAGGGACACGAGGGCTACACCTTC	TRBJ1-2	TRBV19	16	NA	NA